Included here is one T cell receptor (beta chain) sequence, with context. This sample is part of a study of T cell changes during pregnancy in multiple sclerosis. The germline V gene has CDR1 SNHLY and CDR2 FYNNEI. Trimming stripped 7 bases from V and 7 bases from J, with 17 bases between. CDR3 length: 14 residues. TCRdb keeps only in-frame clones here, not all; method: immunoSEQ multiplex PCR. The table lists more than 35,000 clones, 89% of them singletons, with around 11% in the top ten. The clonotype originates from a female donor with multiple sclerosis, enrolled in a pregnancy study. The sequencing used CD8+ T cells from peripheral blood mononuclear cells, collected in the third trimester of pregnancy. V and J are TRBV2 and TRBJ2-1; a weak D match, TRBD1 (7 bases). The CDR3, as DNA: TGTGCCAGCAAGTTTCCAGGGGGGATAAATGAGCAGTTCTTC. Amino acids: CASKFPGGINEQFF.